The entry that follows covers one TCR beta chain sequence. The germline V gene has CDR1 ENHRY and CDR2 SYGVKD. V lost 1 base and J lost 1, with 10 bases in between. The CDR3 consists of 15 residues. What the recovered Cohort 3 donors had was two negative PCRs, clearance, or symptom resolution. This entry belongs to a study of blood T cell repertoires in COVID-19. Study summary: T cells, B-cell-depleted T cells, or PBMCs supplied cDNA or gDNA.

Per the original methods: From reference gene primer amplification, estimates of nucleated cell counts were derived. Using immunoSEQ multiplex PCR, the repertoire was profiled, and TCRdb retains in-frame clones only, with some absent. That table supplies the V and J calls and clone size; D and trimming were determined from the DNA. The table lists under 350,000 clones, about nine tenths of them singletons. This TCR came from a man under 40 who had recovered from COVID-19. The chain has TRBV10-3 and TRBJ1-1, with D maybe TRBD1 (5 bases). Material: PBMCs or T cells enriched from blood (not recorded which). In DNA form, the CDR3 reads TGTGCCATCAGTGAGTACGACAGACCGAACACTGAAGCTTTCTTT. This codes for CAISEYDRPNTEAFF.